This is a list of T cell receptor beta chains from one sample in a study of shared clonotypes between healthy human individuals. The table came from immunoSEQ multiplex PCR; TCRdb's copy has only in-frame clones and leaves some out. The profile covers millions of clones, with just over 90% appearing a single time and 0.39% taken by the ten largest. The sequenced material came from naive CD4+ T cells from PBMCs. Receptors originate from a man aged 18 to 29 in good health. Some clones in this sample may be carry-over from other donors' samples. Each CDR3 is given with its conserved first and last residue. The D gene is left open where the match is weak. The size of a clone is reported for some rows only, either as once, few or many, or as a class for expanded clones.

CDR3aa: CSVEGLAGVQTGELFF; CDR3nt: TGCAGCGTTGAAGGCCTAGCGGGAGTTCAGACCGGGGAGCTGTTTTTT; abundance: -; v_gene: TRBV29-1; j_gene: TRBJ2-2; d_gene: TRBD2
CDR3aa: CASSLSSVGGPGYTF; CDR3nt: TGTGCCAGCAGCTTATCCTCGGTTGGGGGACCTGGCTACACCTTC; abundance: -; v_gene: TRBV7-9; j_gene: TRBJ1-2; d_gene: -
CDR3aa: CASSATGGGSGTEAFF; CDR3nt: TGTGCCAGCTCAGCGACAGGGGGCGGGAGTGGGACTGAAGCTTTCTTT; abundance: -; v_gene: TRBV18; j_gene: TRBJ1-1; d_gene: TRBD1
CDR3aa: CASSLQQDNTGELFF; CDR3nt: TGTGCCAGCAGCTTGCAACAAGATAACACCGGGGAGCTGTTTTTT; abundance: -; v_gene: TRBV5-4; j_gene: TRBJ2-2; d_gene: -
CDR3aa: CASRGGKGNEKLFF; CDR3nt: TGTGCCAGCAGGGGGGGGAAGGGAAATGAAAAACTGTTTTTT; abundance: -; v_gene: TRBV28; j_gene: TRBJ1-4; d_gene: -
CDR3aa: CASRGFSGTGDYGYTF; CDR3nt: TGTGCCAGCAGGGGATTTTCGGGGACAGGGGACTATGGCTACACCTTC; abundance: once; v_gene: TRBV28; j_gene: TRBJ1-2; d_gene: TRBD1
CDR3aa: CAISQSRDNQPQHF; CDR3nt: TGTGCCATCAGTCAAAGCAGGGATAATCAGCCCCAGCATTTT; abundance: -; v_gene: TRBV10-3; j_gene: TRBJ1-5; d_gene: -
CDR3aa: CASSRQVQETQYF; CDR3nt: TGTGCCAGCAGCCGACAGGTCCAAGAGACCCAGTACTTC; abundance: once; v_gene: TRBV28; j_gene: TRBJ2-5; d_gene: -
CDR3aa: CASSIGREQYF; CDR3nt: TGTGCCAGTAGTATTGGGCGCGAGCAGTACTTC; abundance: -; v_gene: TRBV19; j_gene: TRBJ2-7; d_gene: -
CDR3aa: CASSAAGSRQGTEQYF; CDR3nt: TGTGCCAGCAGCGCCGCCGGGTCCCGACAGGGGACCGAGCAGTACTTC; abundance: -; v_gene: TRBV9; j_gene: TRBJ2-7; d_gene: TRBD1
CDR3aa: CASMEGGLAGRLKGTNEQFF; CDR3nt: TGTGCCAGCATGGAGGGAGGGCTAGCGGGACGCCTCAAAGGGACCAATGAGCAGTTCTTC; abundance: -; v_gene: TRBV19; j_gene: TRBJ2-1; d_gene: TRBD2
CDR3aa: CASSLASGQEAQYF; CDR3nt: TGCGCCAGCAGCTTGGCTAGCGGCCAAGAGGCCCAGTACTTC; abundance: -; v_gene: TRBV5-1; j_gene: TRBJ2-5; d_gene: TRBD2
CDR3aa: CASRPADFGEPQHF; CDR3nt: TGTGCCAGCAGACCCGCCGACTTCGGAGAGCCCCAGCATTTT; abundance: -; v_gene: TRBV28; j_gene: TRBJ1-5; d_gene: -
CDR3aa: CASSSLAGTGELFF; CDR3nt: TGTGCCAGCAGCTCTCTAGCGGGAACCGGGGAGCTGTTTTTT; abundance: -; v_gene: TRBV7-2; j_gene: TRBJ2-2; d_gene: TRBD2
CDR3aa: CASSPRTSLSQWGYNEQFF; CDR3nt: TGTGCCAGCAGCCCCCGGACTAGCCTTTCCCAATGGGGGTACAATGAGCAGTTCTTC; abundance: -; v_gene: TRBV7-9; j_gene: TRBJ2-1; d_gene: TRBD2
CDR3aa: CASRLAGRTDTQYF; CDR3nt: TGTGCCAGCAGGCTAGCGGGCCGCACAGATACGCAGTATTTT; abundance: -; v_gene: TRBV6-5; j_gene: TRBJ2-3; d_gene: TRBD2
CDR3aa: CASSLVHGNYEQYF; CDR3nt: TGTGCCAGCAGCTTAGTACACGGGAACTACGAGCAGTACTTC; abundance: -; v_gene: TRBV11-2; j_gene: TRBJ2-7; d_gene: -
CDR3aa: CASSPTFGLAPGGTQYF; CDR3nt: TGTGCCAGCAGCCCAACGTTTGGTCTAGCCCCGGGGGGGACCCAGTACTTC; abundance: -; v_gene: TRBV7-2; j_gene: TRBJ2-5; d_gene: TRBD2
CDR3aa: CAIRWQTSSNQPQHF; CDR3nt: TGTGCCATCAGGTGGCAGACCTCTAGCAATCAGCCCCAGCATTTT; abundance: once; v_gene: TRBV10-3; j_gene: TRBJ1-5; d_gene: -
CDR3aa: CASSLGGGTLESQHF; CDR3nt: TGCGCCAGCAGCTTGGGGGGAGGTACCTTAGAGTCCCAGCATTTT; abundance: -; v_gene: TRBV5-1; j_gene: TRBJ1-5; d_gene: -
CDR3aa: CASSAGNRESPLHF; CDR3nt: TGCGCCAGCAGTGCAGGGAATCGGGAATCACCCCTCCACTTT; abundance: once; v_gene: TRBV5-1; j_gene: TRBJ1-6; d_gene: -
CDR3aa: CASSYRTPNTGELFF; CDR3nt: TGTGCCAGCAGTTATAGGACACCCAACACCGGGGAGCTGTTTTTT; abundance: -; v_gene: TRBV6-5; j_gene: TRBJ2-2; d_gene: -
CDR3aa: CAWRTGQGVGKLFF; CDR3nt: TGTGCCTGGAGGACGGGACAGGGTGTAGGAAAACTGTTTTTT; abundance: once; v_gene: TRBV30; j_gene: TRBJ1-4; d_gene: TRBD1
CDR3aa: CASNGQGASNEKLFF; CDR3nt: TGTGCCAGCAATGGGCAGGGGGCATCTAATGAAAAACTGTTTTTT; abundance: -; v_gene: TRBV2; j_gene: TRBJ1-4; d_gene: TRBD1
CDR3aa: CSVDLPGNIQYF; CDR3nt: TGCAGCGTTGACCTCCCGGGGAACATTCAGTACTTC; abundance: -; v_gene: TRBV29-1; j_gene: TRBJ2-4; d_gene: -
CDR3aa: CASSPAAGRGNTIYF; CDR3nt: TGTGCCAGCTCGCCCGCGGCAGGGCGCGGAAACACCATATATTTT; abundance: -; v_gene: TRBV18; j_gene: TRBJ1-3; d_gene: -
CDR3aa: CASIRRENTEAFF; CDR3nt: TGTGCCAGCATAAGACGGGAGAACACTGAAGCTTTCTTT; abundance: few; v_gene: TRBV6-1; j_gene: TRBJ1-1; d_gene: -
CDR3aa: CASNGQSLETQYF; CDR3nt: TGTGCCAGCAATGGACAGTCTCTAGAGACCCAGTACTTC; abundance: -; v_gene: TRBV2; j_gene: TRBJ2-5; d_gene: -
CDR3aa: CASSDQGFSYEQYF; CDR3nt: TGTGCCAGCAGTGACCAGGGGTTCTCCTACGAGCAGTACTTC; abundance: -; v_gene: TRBV2; j_gene: TRBJ2-7; d_gene: -
CDR3aa: CASSPPGQGETQYF; CDR3nt: TGTGCCAGCTCACCGCCGGGACAAGGGGAGACCCAGTACTTC; abundance: -; v_gene: TRBV18; j_gene: TRBJ2-5; d_gene: -
CDR3aa: CAWGRSGRAGETQYF; CDR3nt: TGTGCCTGGGGGAGGAGCGGGAGGGCCGGGGAGACCCAGTACTTC; abundance: -; v_gene: TRBV30; j_gene: TRBJ2-5; d_gene: TRBD2
CDR3aa: CSARGDSTQYF; CDR3nt: TGCAGTGCTAGGGGAGACAGTACCCAGTACTTC; abundance: -; v_gene: TRBV20-1; j_gene: TRBJ2-5; d_gene: -
CDR3aa: CASSPGGGGRRTDTQYF; CDR3nt: TGCGCCAGCAGCCCCGGTGGGGGGGGGCGACGCACAGATACGCAGTATTTT; abundance: -; v_gene: TRBV5-1; j_gene: TRBJ2-3; d_gene: -
CDR3aa: CASSADRVATGELFF; CDR3nt: TGTGCCAGCAGTGCGGACAGGGTGGCCACCGGGGAGCTGTTTTTT; abundance: -; v_gene: TRBV2; j_gene: TRBJ2-2; d_gene: TRBD1
CDR3aa: CASSPGSTGELFF; CDR3nt: TGTGCCAGTAGTCCGGGGAGCACCGGGGAGCTGTTTTTT; abundance: -; v_gene: TRBV19; j_gene: TRBJ2-2; d_gene: -
CDR3aa: CASRVLAGVGGSRQQFF; CDR3nt: TGCGCCAGCAGGGTCCTAGCGGGAGTCGGGGGCAGCCGGCAGCAGTTCTTC; abundance: once; v_gene: TRBV5-1; j_gene: TRBJ2-1; d_gene: TRBD2
CDR3aa: CASSQGTRYEQYF; CDR3nt: TGTGCCAGCAGCCAGGGGACTCGCTACGAGCAGTACTTC; abundance: once; v_gene: TRBV7-9; j_gene: TRBJ2-7; d_gene: -
CDR3aa: CASSSTWKSSYEQYF; CDR3nt: TGTGCCAGCAGCTCCACCTGGAAGAGCTCCTACGAGCAGTACTTC; abundance: -; v_gene: TRBV7-3; j_gene: TRBJ2-7; d_gene: -
CDR3aa: CASSYSIQGMAFF; CDR3nt: TGTGCCAGCAGTTATTCGATACAGGGGATGGCTTTCTTT; abundance: -; v_gene: TRBV6-6; j_gene: TRBJ1-1; d_gene: TRBD1
CDR3aa: CASSRDLRTAYGYTF; CDR3nt: TGTGCCAGCAGTCGCGACCTTAGGACAGCCTATGGCTACACCTTC; abundance: -; v_gene: TRBV28; j_gene: TRBJ1-2; d_gene: -
CDR3aa: CASSQRNPYQETQYF; CDR3nt: TGCGCCAGCAGCCAGCGAAACCCGTACCAAGAGACCCAGTACTTC; abundance: once; v_gene: TRBV5-1; j_gene: TRBJ2-5; d_gene: -
CDR3aa: CASSFIRGSWEAGELFF; CDR3nt: TGTGCCAGCAGTTTTATACGCGGGAGTTGGGAAGCCGGGGAGCTGTTTTTT; abundance: -; v_gene: TRBV27; j_gene: TRBJ2-2; d_gene: TRBD2
CDR3aa: CASSPLLGSYTF; CDR3nt: TGTGCCAGCAGTCCTCTACTAGGAAGCTACACCTTC; abundance: -; v_gene: TRBV2; j_gene: TRBJ1-2; d_gene: -
CDR3aa: CASSLRRAGGTGDTQYF; CDR3nt: TGTGCCAGCAGTTTGCGTCGTGCCGGGGGAACGGGAGATACGCAGTATTTT; abundance: -; v_gene: TRBV28; j_gene: TRBJ2-3; d_gene: -
CDR3aa: CASSLMRNNEQFF; CDR3nt: TGTGCCAGCAGCTTAATGCGTAACAATGAGCAGTTCTTC; abundance: -; v_gene: TRBV7-9; j_gene: TRBJ2-1; d_gene: -
CDR3aa: CASGKTGGSYEQYF; CDR3nt: TGTGCCAGCGGGAAAACAGGGGGCTCATACGAGCAGTACTTC; abundance: -; v_gene: TRBV6-1; j_gene: TRBJ2-7; d_gene: TRBD1
CDR3aa: CASSLVDTPYEQYF; CDR3nt: TGTGCCAGCAGCTTGGTGGACACCCCCTACGAGCAGTACTTC; abundance: -; v_gene: TRBV5-8; j_gene: TRBJ2-7; d_gene: -
CDR3aa: CASSLGGGGLNTEAFF; CDR3nt: TGTGCCAGCAGTTTGGGTGGAGGGGGGCTGAACACTGAAGCTTTCTTT; abundance: -; v_gene: TRBV28; j_gene: TRBJ1-1; d_gene: -
CDR3aa: CASRGATGRYEKLFF; CDR3nt: TGTGCCAGCAGGGGGGCGACAGGGCGATATGAAAAACTGTTTTTT; abundance: -; v_gene: TRBV28; j_gene: TRBJ1-4; d_gene: TRBD1
CDR3aa: CATSRVVSPGNTIYF; CDR3nt: TGTGCCACCAGCAGAGTTGTCTCGCCGGGAAACACCATATATTTT; abundance: -; v_gene: TRBV15; j_gene: TRBJ1-3; d_gene: -
CDR3aa: CASSEAGNSYEQYF; CDR3nt: TGTGCCAGCAGTGAAGCAGGCAACTCCTACGAGCAGTACTTC; abundance: -; v_gene: TRBV6-1; j_gene: TRBJ2-7; d_gene: -
CDR3aa: CASSFKGLHNEQFF; CDR3nt: TGTGCCAGCAGCTTCAAAGGACTGCACAATGAGCAGTTCTTC; abundance: -; v_gene: TRBV11-2; j_gene: TRBJ2-1; d_gene: -
CDR3aa: CASSVKGKLFF; CDR3nt: TGTGCCAGCAGTGTGAAGGGAAAACTGTTTTTT; abundance: -; v_gene: TRBV2; j_gene: TRBJ1-4; d_gene: -
CDR3aa: CASSPHRGPNTEAFF; CDR3nt: TGTGCCAGCAGCCCTCATAGGGGCCCGAACACTGAAGCTTTCTTT; abundance: -; v_gene: TRBV28; j_gene: TRBJ1-1; d_gene: -
CDR3aa: CSVRGLAGSIEQYF; CDR3nt: TGCAGCGTCCGCGGACTAGCGGGATCTATCGAGCAGTACTTC; abundance: -; v_gene: TRBV29-1; j_gene: TRBJ2-7; d_gene: TRBD2
CDR3aa: CASSLTGADTEAFF; CDR3nt: TGTGCCAGCAGTCTGACAGGGGCGGACACTGAAGCTTTCTTT; abundance: -; v_gene: TRBV2; j_gene: TRBJ1-1; d_gene: TRBD1
CDR3aa: CASSEDSGSYGYTF; CDR3nt: TGTGCCAGCAGCGAGGACAGCGGGAGCTATGGCTACACCTTC; abundance: -; v_gene: TRBV2; j_gene: TRBJ1-2; d_gene: -
CDR3aa: CASSPPGGAEQYF; CDR3nt: TGTGCCAGCTCACCACCGGGGGGGGCCGAGCAGTACTTC; abundance: few; v_gene: TRBV18; j_gene: TRBJ2-7; d_gene: -